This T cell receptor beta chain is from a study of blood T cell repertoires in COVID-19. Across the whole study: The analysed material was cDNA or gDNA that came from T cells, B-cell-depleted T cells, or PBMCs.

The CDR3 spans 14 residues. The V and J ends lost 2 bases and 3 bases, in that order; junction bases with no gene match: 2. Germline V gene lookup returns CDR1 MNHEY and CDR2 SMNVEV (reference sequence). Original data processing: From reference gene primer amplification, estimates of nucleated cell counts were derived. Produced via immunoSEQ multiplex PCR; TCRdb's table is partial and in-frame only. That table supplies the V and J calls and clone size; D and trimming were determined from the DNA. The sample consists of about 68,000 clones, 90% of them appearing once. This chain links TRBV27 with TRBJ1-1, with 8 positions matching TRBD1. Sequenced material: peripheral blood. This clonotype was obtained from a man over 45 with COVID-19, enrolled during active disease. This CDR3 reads CASSLVGQDTEAFF. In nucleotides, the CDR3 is TGTGCCAGCAGTTTAGTGGGACAGGACACTGAAGCTTTCTTT.